The next 24 T cell receptor beta chains were all read from a single sample in a study of cytomegalovirus exposure and HLA in healthy donors. The PCR used 60 Vbeta and 13 Jbeta primers. Method: immunoSEQ multiplex PCR; TCRdb's copy keeps in-frame clones and lacks some. Of approximately 110,000 clones in the sample, approximately 80% were seen once. Source material: PBMCs. The receptors were sampled from a woman aged 40 to 50 in good health and CMV-seropositive.

The rearrangement joins TRBV10-2 to TRBJ2-1; maybe TRBD2 (5 bases). The CDR3 spans 14 residues. Per the germline V gene, CDR1 is WSHSY and CDR2 is SAAADI. The V end was cut by 4 bases, the J end by 10 bases, with 17 bases between. CDR3 bases: TGCGCCAGCAGTGTACGGGGAAGTACAAGAGAGCAGTTCTTC. This sequence encodes CASSVRGSTREQFF.

The CDR3 loop is CASSLIGRDGYTF. The DNA of the CDR3 is TGTGCCAGCAGCTTAATAGGCAGGGATGGCTACACCTTC. This chain joins TRBV7-2 and TRBJ1-2; tentative D call: TRBD1 (5 bases). CDR1 is SGHTA, CDR2 FQGNSA, per germline. V lost 2 bases, J lost 6 bases, and 10 bases lay in between. This CDR3 has 13 residues.

V usage is TRBV19 and J usage is TRBJ1-2; 7 nucleotides line up with TRBD1. There are 14 residues in the CDR3. After removal of 6 bases from V and 2 bases from J, the junction contained 6 bases not matched to a gene. Germline CDR1 reads LNHDA; CDR2 reads SQIVND (reference sequence). The CDR3 is CASRLSTGNYGYTF. CDR3 DNA sequence: TGTGCCAGTAGACTTTCGACAGGGAACTATGGCTACACCTTC.

The sample holds one count of this clone. The chain employs TRBV4-1 and TRBJ1-2, with TRBD1 matching over 7 bases. The CDR3 spans 16 residues. The trim removed 3 bases at V and 3 bases at J, leaving 10 bases unmatched. Germline CDR1 and CDR2: MGHRA and YSYEKL. The CDR3 region is CASSQDGQAMDYGYTF. The DNA for the CDR3 is TGCGCCAGCAGCCAGGACGGACAGGCGATGGACTATGGCTACACCTTC.

Concerning this clone: Other nucleotide sequences from this sample produce the same CDR3. The chain employs TRBV5-1 and TRBJ2-7, with unresolved D. The CDR3 runs to 12 residues. Trimming removed 3 bases from V and 3 bases from J, with 7 bases in between. Germline assignment: CDR1 SGHRS and CDR2 YFSETQ. Here the CDR3 reads CASSSPGYEQYF. The CDR3 DNA follows: TGCGCCAGCAGCTCGCCGGGCTACGAGCAGTACTTC.

The chain is built from TRBV7-9 and TRBJ1-2, with a possible D match to TRBD1 (5 bases). Per the germline V gene, CDR1 is SEHNR and CDR2 is FQNEAQ (reference sequence). V lost 5 bases, J lost 8 bases, and 15 bases lay in between. The CDR3 spans 13 residues. In nucleotides, the CDR3 is TGTGCCAGCAGCCATACGCTACAGGAGGGCTACACCTTC. Its protein product is CASSHTLQEGYTF.

The chain uses TRBV6-1 and TRBJ1-4; the D gene is possibly TRBD1 (5 bases). Deletions cut 2 bases from V and 3 bases from J, with 13 bases between. Germline CDR1 reads MNHNS; CDR2 reads SASEGT. The CDR3 length is 16 residues. CDR3: CASSEIKGLANEKLFF. CDR3 coding DNA: TGTGCCAGCAGTGAAATAAAGGGACTAGCTAATGAAAAACTGTTTTTT.

The V gene is TRBV4-1, the J gene TRBJ1-1; possible D gene TRBD1, 5 bases. Trimming took off 6 bases at V and 0 bases at J, with 11 bases between the two ends. The CDR3 is made up of 14 amino acids. The germline V gene has CDR1 MGHRA and CDR2 YSYEKL. CDR3 residues: CASSLGDLNTEAFF. The DNA for the CDR3 is TGCGCCAGCAGTCTAGGGGATTTGAACACTGAAGCTTTCTTT.

The chain has TRBV27 and TRBJ2-1; D might be TRBD2 (7 bases). CDR1 MNHEY and CDR2 SMNVEV come from the germline V gene (reference sequence). The V and J ends lost 2 bases and 4 bases respectively, with 9 bases between them. There are 14 residues in the CDR3. Here the CDR3 reads CASSLRGAYNEQFF. The CDR3 DNA reads TGTGCCAGCAGTTTACGGGGGGCTTACAATGAGCAGTTCTTC.

The chain carries TRBV7-2 and TRBJ1-1, with no clear D. Germline V CDR1 and CDR2: SGHTA, FQGNSA. The V gene lost 3 bases and the J gene lost 10 bases, with 15 bases spanning the gap. The CDR3 contains 13 residues. The DNA of the CDR3 is TGTGCCAGCAGCTTTGCGGGGAAGGTGGGAGCTTTCTTT. This codes for CASSFAGKVGAFF.

This chain links TRBV4-2 with TRBJ2-3, with D possibly TRBD2 on 6 matching bases. This CDR3 is 15 amino acids long. Germline V gives CDR1 LGHNA, CDR2 YNFKEQ. V lost 1 base, J lost 1 base, and 9 bases lay in between. Written as DNA, the CDR3 is TGTGCCAGCAGCCAAGGCCCTAGCGGCACAGATACGCAGTATTTT. It specifies CASSQGPSGTDTQYF.

The chain joins TRBV2 to TRBJ2-7; 7 positions agree with TRBD2. The CDR3 has 14 residues. The germline gives CDR1 SNHLY, CDR2 FYNNEI. The ends lost 5 bases at V and 0 bases at J; junction bases unmatched: 4. In DNA, the CDR3 is TGTGCCAGCAGTCCGGCTAGCGGCTCCTACGAGCAGTACTTC. This codes for CASSPASGSYEQYF.

This clone was seen only once. V is TRBV11-2 and J is TRBJ2-5; 8 positions match TRBD1. Losses at the gene ends were 1 base for V and 5 bases for J; bases not matched to a gene: 3. Germline assignment: CDR1 SGHAT and CDR2 FQNNGV. This CDR3 region has 14 residues. The CDR3 spells CASSLAGGRETQYF. CDR3 nucleotides: TGTGCCAGCAGCTTAGCAGGGGGCAGGGAGACCCAGTACTTC.

The chain carries TRBV27 and TRBJ1-1; possible D gene TRBD1, 6 bases. Germline V gene sequence: CDR1 MNHEY, CDR2 SMNVEV (reference sequence). CDR3 length: 16 residues. V lost 1 base, J lost 4 bases, and 16 bases lay in between. The CDR3 region is CASSLFGGAGFTEAFF. Written as DNA, the CDR3 is TGTGCCAGCAGTTTATTTGGGGGGGCAGGCTTCACTGAAGCTTTCTTT.

The chain links TRBV7-6 to TRBJ2-3, with 10 nucleotides matching TRBD1. The germline CDR1 and CDR2 sequences are SGHVS and FNYEAQ. The trim removed 5 bases at V and 6 bases at J, leaving 5 bases unmatched. The CDR3 is 14 residues long. CDR3: CASSPTGGRDTQYF. In nucleotides, the CDR3 is TGTGCCAGCAGCCCGACAGGGGGCAGGGATACGCAGTATTTT.

This sequence joins TRBV30 and TRBJ1-3; no definite D call. There are 13 residues in the CDR3. V shed 4 bases and J shed 4 bases, with 11 bases lying between them. Germline V gene data show CDR1 as GTSNPN and CDR2 as SVGIG (reference sequence). CDR3 residues: CAWKKGGGNTIYF. CDR3 nucleotide sequence: TGTGCCTGGAAAAAGGGAGGCGGAAACACCATATATTTT.

The chain recombines TRBV6-5 with TRBJ1-1; D may be TRBD1 (5 bases). The CDR3 runs 15 residues. Germline V gives CDR1 MNHEY, CDR2 SVGAGI. Trimming cost V 2 bases and J 6 bases, with 16 bases left between them. The CDR3 sequence is CASSYRGRTTPEAFF. CDR3 DNA: TGTGCCAGCAGTTACAGGGGAAGGACAACGCCTGAAGCTTTCTTT.

V and J are TRBV5-1 and TRBJ2-3, with 15 bases aligning to TRBD2. CDR1 is SGHRS and CDR2 is YFSETQ in the germline V gene. V gave up 2 bases and J gave up 3 bases; unmatched junction bases: 7. CDR3 length: 18 amino acids. The CDR3 here is CASSFGLAGGLITDTQYF. The CDR3 region has the DNA TGCGCCAGCAGCTTTGGACTAGCGGGAGGGCTCATAACAGATACGCAGTATTTT.

The rearrangement uses TRBV9 and TRBJ2-5; 9 bases map to TRBD1. With 3 bases clipped from V and 5 bases from J, the junction kept 5 bases outside the gene matches. Germline loops: CDR1 SGDLS, CDR2 YYNGEE. The CDR3 length is 14 residues. The CDR3 DNA is TGTGCCAGCAGCGCCGGACAGGGGAGGGAGACCCAGTACTTC. Translating gives CASSAGQGRETQYF.

The chain employs TRBV6-6 and TRBJ2-2; perhaps TRBD1 as D (5 bases). This CDR3 is 15 amino acids long. Looked up from germline, CDR1 is MNHNY and CDR2 is SVGAGI (reference sequence). Trimming left V 7 bases short and J 0 bases short, with 12 bases between. The DNA for the CDR3 is TGTGCCAGCACCACAGGACATTCGAACACCGGGGAGCTGTTTTTT. Residues: CASTTGHSNTGELFF.

CDR3 coding DNA: TGTGCCTGGAGTGTCCGGGAGAGGGAAAAACTGTTTTTT. This sequence encodes CAWSVREREKLFF. The rearrangement links TRBV30 to TRBJ1-4; no clear D gene. Germline CDR1 reads GTSNPN; CDR2 reads SVGIG (reference sequence). V lost 0 bases, J lost 8 bases, and 10 bases lay in between. The CDR3 length is 13 residues.

The chain has TRBV15 and TRBJ2-5; 11 bases are a match to TRBD2. The CDR3 runs to 16 residues. The V gene's germline CDR1 is LNHNV and CDR2 YYDKDF (reference sequence). V was pared by 5 bases and J by 2 bases, with 7 bases of the junction left unmatched. The CDR3 coding sequence is TGTGCCACCAGCCCGGGGACTAGCGGAACGCAAGAGACCCAGTACTTC. It specifies CATSPGTSGTQETQYF.

The chain employs TRBV6-5 and TRBJ2-2; TRBD2 might be the D (5 bases). Trimming removed 0 bases at V and 5 bases at J, with 13 bases between. The CDR3 consists of 16 residues. Per germline, CDR1 MNHEY and CDR2 SVGAGI. The CDR3 DNA reads TGTGCCAGCAGTTACTCAACACTAGAAGGGACCGGGGAGCTGTTTTTT. Protein sequence: CASSYSTLEGTGELFF.

This rearrangement joins TRBV15 to TRBJ2-7; D might be TRBD1 (5 bases). CDR3 length equals 13 residues. Trimming removed 1 base at V and 3 bases at J, with 7 bases between. Germline CDR1 reads LNHNV; CDR2 reads YYDKDF (reference sequence). CDR3 DNA sequence: TGTGCCACCAGCAGAGGTGACAGCTACGAGCAGTACTTC. Translated, it gives CATSRGDSYEQYF.